These T cell receptor beta chains were read from a single sample in a study of metastatic and nonmetastatic thyroid tumors. With MiXCR, TCRdb called clones anew from the PCR reads. The sample carries over 30,000 clones, 33% recorded once. The sequencing input was tumor tissue. The receptors were sampled from a female donor with papillary thyroid cancer or a benign thyroid nodule (not recorded which). Some clones in this sample may be carry-over from other donors' samples. CDR3s leave out the opening cysteine and the closing phenylalanine or tryptophan.

V,J,CDR3
TRBV25-1,TRBJ2-2,ASSAPTRDTGELF
TRBV6-1,TRBJ1-5,ASSQQTGRPQH
TRBV5-1,TRBJ2-2,ASSLVGGNTGELF
TRBV24-1,TRBJ2-3,ATSDLPSGGAPDTQY
TRBV7-6,TRBJ2-1,ASSLAGSYNEQF
TRBV16,TRBJ1-6,ASSQRDSNSPLH
TRBV28,TRBJ1-5,ASSPRAQTAQH
TRBV12-3/TRBV12-4,TRBJ2-7,ASSFDREDEQY
TRBV11-2,TRBJ1-6,ASSAPLSVDNSPLH
TRBV7-2,TRBJ2-3,ASSPTGGPDTQY
TRBV6-5,TRBJ1-5,ASSYTYGRNQPQH
TRBV28,TRBJ2-7,ASTRSYEQY
TRBV18,TRBJ2-7,ASSPNGYEQY
TRBV2,TRBJ2-3,ASRAEGDTQY
TRBV2,TRBJ2-2,ASSKTGTSGRVFTGELF
TRBV30,TRBJ1-2,AWIGKSYNYGYT
TRBV9,TRBJ1-6,ASSVTIGAANSPLH
TRBV18,TRBJ1-2,ASSPRDRASVGYT
TRBV18,TRBJ1-3,ASSPSGANGNTIY
TRBV6-2/TRBV6-3,TRBJ2-3,ASSYWAGVQY
TRBV6-2/TRBV6-3,TRBJ2-1,ASSYFPARDDNEQF
TRBV9,TRBJ2-7,ASSVARVGSEQY
TRBV6-6,TRBJ1-2,ASSYSETGGDT
TRBV6-1,TRBJ2-2,ASSGAGGPEITGELF
TRBV19,TRBJ1-1,ASSIRDRGRTEAF
TRBV19,TRBJ1-5,ASSRRGGNQPQR
TRBV2,TRBJ1-1,ASSLQGIETEAF
TRBV6-2/TRBV6-3,TRBJ1-5,ASSYWDQPQH
TRBV12-3/TRBV12-4,TRBJ1-6,ASTHSSPLH
TRBV12-5,TRBJ1-1,ASASGAGWNTEAF
TRBV4-2,TRBJ1-6,ASSQDRGNSPLH
TRBV20-1,TRBJ2-3,SATPASGRDTQY
TRBV6-1,TRBJ1-2,ASSSSRQGVADGYT
TRBV30,TRBJ2-7,ASAGQGTYEQY
TRBV6-1,TRBJ2-3,ASSEVSGGTDTQY
TRBV6-2/TRBV6-3,TRBJ2-3,ASSPIGIKATQY
TRBV11-3,TRBJ1-3,ASSLSGWRSGNTIY
TRBV20-1,TRBJ2-3,SAVFAGLPDTQY
TRBV4-3,TRBJ1-2,ASSPLQGTTYYGYT
TRBV5-1,TRBJ1-1,ASSLWSGTEAF
TRBV20-1,TRBJ1-5,SARAGGGQPQH
TRBV28,TRBJ1-2,ASTIGGTNYGYT
TRBV6-2/TRBV6-3,TRBJ2-1,ASSWDSSYNEQF
TRBV12-3/TRBV12-4,TRBJ1-5,ASSLNRQPQH
TRBV2,TRBJ2-1,ASSDEAGKDEQF
TRBV11-2,TRBJ2-6,ASKDSGANVLT
TRBV6-1,TRBJ2-7,ASSPLEGRGAYEQY
TRBV24-1,TRBJ2-7,ATTTPGAYEQY
TRBV14,TRBJ2-7,ASSQGSSAGLDEQY
TRBV20-1,TRBJ2-7,SARVWEGREQY
TRBV6-1,TRBJ2-5,ASSGQGPETQY
TRBV30,TRBJ2-2,AWKWTVNTGELF
TRBV6-1,TRBJ2-1,ATLPEGYNEQF
TRBV6-2/TRBV6-3,TRBJ2-3,ASTRAGTDTQY
TRBV7-3,TRBJ2-1,ASSLRLAGYNEQF
TRBV27,TRBJ2-1,ASSTLAVDEQF
TRBV6-5,TRBJ2-1,ASSYLTSGRAYNEQF
TRBV6-2/TRBV6-3,TRBJ1-2,ASSYEARYGYT